The 22 T cell receptor beta chains listed next were all sequenced from one sample in a study of cytomegalovirus exposure and HLA in healthy donors. The PCR used 60 Vbeta and 13 Jbeta primers. Clones were read by immunoSEQ multiplex PCR, and TCRdb kept only the in-frame ones, dropping some. The table has approximately 160,000 clones, about 70% seen once. Sequenced material: PBMCs. These receptors all come from a woman in her 40s in good health and CMV-seropositive.

The CDR3 bases are TGTGCCATCAGTGAGTCTAGTTCCTACGAGCAGTACTTC. Translation: CAISESSSYEQYF. The V and J genes are TRBV10-3 and TRBJ2-7; no definite D call. Germline lookup yields CDR1 ENHRY and CDR2 SYGVKD. Trimming removed 0 bases from V and 1 base from J, with 4 bases in between. This CDR3 region has 13 residues.

The genes are TRBV14 and TRBJ2-3; TRBD2 is a possible D gene (5 bases). The CDR3 has 13 residues. The V end was cut by 4 bases, the J end by 8 bases, with 13 bases between. The germline V gene encodes CDR1 SGHDN and CDR2 FVKESK. The DNA for the CDR3 is TGTGCCAGCAGCCCTCTGCCACTAGTTACGCAGTATTTT. This gives the protein CASSPLPLVTQYF.

This clone was detected only a few times. The chain joins TRBV5-6 to TRBJ2-7; 7 bases align to TRBD2. This CDR3 is 13 amino acids long. With V trimmed by 0 bases and J by 6 bases, 3 bases remained unmatched. Germline V CDR1 and CDR2: SGHDT, YYEEEE. The DNA of the CDR3 is TGTGCCAGCAGCTTGGGACTAGCATCCGAGCAGTACTTC. Amino acid sequence: CASSLGLASEQYF.

This clone was detected a few times. The chain combines TRBV4-1 with TRBJ2-2; 8 nucleotides agree with TRBD1. V shed 11 bases and J 1 base; nucleotides not matched to a gene: 6. CDR1 is MGHRA, CDR2 YSYEKL, per germline. The CDR3 loop spans 14 amino acids. CDR3 amino acids: CASRGQGNTGELFF. The DNA of the CDR3 is TGCGCCTCCCGAGGACAGGGGAACACCGGGGAGCTGTTTTTT.

This clone has more than one count but fewer than ten. The rearrangement joins TRBV7-6 to TRBJ2-7; 7 bases align to TRBD2. Germline V CDR1 and CDR2: SGHVS, FNYEAQ. This CDR3 is 14 amino acids long. The trim removed 2 bases at V and 3 bases at J, leaving 4 bases unmatched. The CDR3: CASSLLAEGYEQYF. CDR3 nucleotides: TGTGCCAGCAGCTTACTAGCGGAGGGCTACGAGCAGTACTTC. Full variable domain (outside the CDR3, taken from reference TRBV7-6 and TRBJ2-7): GAGVSQSPRYKVTKRGQDVALRCDPISGHVSLYWYRQALGQGPEFLTYFNYEAQQDKSGLPNDRFSAERPEGSISTLTIQRTEQRDSAMYRCASSLLAEGYEQYFGPGTRLTVT.

The chain is built from TRBV5-1 and TRBJ2-5; 14 bases match TRBD2. The germline CDR1 and CDR2 sequences are SGHRS and YFSETQ. CDR3 length: 16 residues. V dropped 4 bases and J dropped 5; count of bases not matched to a gene: 7. The CDR3 sequence is CASSRTSGRSWETQYF. CDR3 nucleotides: TGCGCCAGCAGCCGGACTAGCGGGAGGTCGTGGGAGACCCAGTACTTC.

This clone was found a few times. The V gene is TRBV7-8, the J gene TRBJ2-7; TRBD1 matches at 9 bases. Looked up from germline, CDR1 is SGHVS and CDR2 is FQNEAQ. Losses at the gene ends were 5 bases for V and 7 bases for J; bases not matched to a gene: 12. This CDR3 has 15 amino acids. CDR3 protein: CASSGPQGAVEEQYF. In DNA form, the CDR3 reads TGTGCCAGCAGCGGACCACAGGGGGCCGTAGAAGAGCAGTACTTC.

This chain links TRBV7-9 with TRBJ2-1; 7 nucleotides line up with TRBD1. The CDR3 is made up of 18 amino acids. Germline V CDR1 and CDR2: SEHNR, FQNEAQ (reference sequence). Trimming removed 1 base from V and 9 bases from J; junction bases left unmatched: 18. CDR3 amino acids: CASSLGRGQSFSVAEQFF. CDR3 sequence (DNA): TGTGCCAGCAGCTTAGGCCGGGGACAGTCATTTTCCGTCGCTGAGCAGTTCTTC.

The CDR3 is CASSWDRGRTEAFF. CDR3 DNA: TGTGCCAGCAGCTGGGACAGGGGGCGCACTGAAGCTTTCTTT. This chain uses TRBV11-2 with TRBJ1-1, with TRBD1 identical over 12 bases. J gave up 4 bases and V 4 bases, and 1 base lay outside the gene matches. There are 14 residues in the CDR3. The germline V gene encodes CDR1 SGHAT and CDR2 FQNNGV.

The count of this clone is one. Its ends do not fully match the called genes, so a read error is possible. The J gene is TRBJ1-2, the V gene TRBV28; 9 nucleotides agree with TRBD1. Germline CDR1 and CDR2: MDHEN and SYDVKM. The CDR3 spans 15 residues. The CDR3 sequence is CASSIWTGEVPGYPF. In DNA, the CDR3 is TGTGCCAGCAGTATTTGGACAGGGGAAGTCCCTGGCTACCCCTTC.

This rearrangement joins TRBV5-1 to TRBJ2-7; D is undetermined. Germline values: CDR1 SGHRS, CDR2 YFSETQ. Trimming took 0 bases from V and 7 from J, leaving 14 bases between them. CDR3 length: 14 residues. This chain's CDR3 is CASSLEAQIVEQYF. Written as DNA, the CDR3 is TGCGCCAGCAGCTTGGAAGCCCAAATTGTGGAGCAGTACTTC. The full variable domain, completed using reference TRBV5-1 and TRBJ2-7, is KAGVTQTPRYLIKTRGQQVTLSCSPISGHRSVSWYQQTPGQGLQFLFEYFSETQRNKGNFPGRFSGRQFSNSRSEMNVSTLELGDSALYLCASSLEAQIVEQYFGPGTRLTVT.

V gene TRBV10-3 combines with J gene TRBJ2-7; TRBD2 aligns across 10 bases. Germline loops: CDR1 ENHRY, CDR2 SYGVKD. This CDR3 has 15 amino acids. V gave up 0 bases and J gave up 7 bases; unmatched junction bases: 6. For the CDR3, the DNA is TGTGCCATCAGTGAGTCACTAGCGGGACCGGGGGAGCAGTACTTC. This translates into CAISESLAGPGEQYF.

V usage is TRBV6-1 and J usage is TRBJ1-4; 9 bases fit TRBD1. The CDR3 sequence is 16 residues long. In germline, CDR1 is MNHNS, CDR2 SASEGT. The junction had 3 bases not matched to a gene; V was cut back by 4 bases and J by 0 bases. CDR3 sequence (DNA): TGTGCCAGCAGTGCTGACAGGGGGACAACTAATGAAAAACTGTTTTTT. Translated: CASSADRGTTNEKLFF.

The chain carries TRBV19 and TRBJ2-1, with 9 nucleotides matching TRBD2. Germline CDR1 and CDR2: LNHDA and SQIVND (reference sequence). The CDR3 runs 14 residues. V was pared by 4 bases and J by 7 bases, with 5 bases of the junction left unmatched. The CDR3 coding sequence is TGTGCCAGTAGTACCCTAGCGGGGTTGAATGAGCAGTTCTTC. Translating gives CASSTLAGLNEQFF. Complete variable domain (other parts from reference TRBV19 and TRBJ2-1): DGGITQSPKYLFRKEGQNVTLSCEQNLNHDAMYWYRQDPGQGLRLIYYSQIVNDFQKGDIAEGYSVSREKKESFPLTVTSAQKNPTAFYLCASSTLAGLNEQFFGPGTRLTVL.

With respect to this clone: One end of the junction does not line up with germline, which may come from a read error. V gene TRBV5-1 combines with J gene TRBJ1-2; no clear D gene. The germline V gene encodes CDR1 SGHRS and CDR2 YFSETQ. This CDR3 contains 16 residues. The CDR3 nucleotides read TGCGCCAGCAGTTTCCGGGTCTCGACTTTGAGCTATGGCTACCCCTTC. It codes for CASSFRVSTLSYGYPF.

This clone was detected a few times. This chain uses TRBV4-1 with TRBJ2-7; D ambiguous. Between the trimmed V and J ends, which lost 4 bases and 5 bases, there was a span of 21 bases. Germline CDR1 is MGHRA and CDR2 is YSYEKL. The CDR3 covers 16 residues. The CDR3 loop is CASSLPIAQAEDEQYF. CDR3 DNA: TGCGCCAGCAGCCTCCCGATTGCGCAGGCCGAAGACGAGCAGTACTTC.

The chain uses TRBV7-9 and TRBJ1-2; D might be TRBD1 (6 bases). V was cut by 5 bases and J by 0 bases, with 13 bases left in between. The CDR3 has 15 residues. Germline V gene sequence: CDR1 SEHNR, CDR2 FQNEAQ (reference sequence). The CDR3 region has the DNA TGTGCCAGCAGCCAAGGACAGAACCCTAACTATGGCTACACCTTC. It is translated as CASSQGQNPNYGYTF.

The chain employs TRBV6-5 and TRBJ2-5; 7 bases are shared with TRBD1. The germline V gene encodes CDR1 MNHEY and CDR2 SVGAGI. The junction had 7 bases not matched to a gene; V was cut back by 6 bases and J by 9 bases. The CDR3 sequence is 12 residues long. Written as DNA, the CDR3 is TGTGCCAGCAGAGACAGCACAGGGGCCCAGTACTTC. Translation: CASRDSTGAQYF.

Comment on this clone: Additional DNA sequences in this sample encode the identical CDR3. CDR3 loop: CASSDTGEQPQHF. The CDR3 bases are TGTGCCAGCAGCGACACAGGGGAACAGCCCCAGCATTTT. The V and J genes are TRBV4-2 and TRBJ1-5; TRBD1 matches at 7 bases. CDR3 length: 13 residues. Trimming took 5 bases from V and 7 from J; bases not matched to a gene: 5. CDR1 and CDR2 (germline): LGHNA, YNFKEQ.

The gene calls are TRBV25-1 and TRBJ1-1; D unclear. V shed 0 bases and J shed 4 bases, with 9 bases lying between them. Germline CDR1 MGHDK, CDR2 SYGVNS. This CDR3 region has 14 residues. The CDR3 loop is CASSEYYGPTEAFF. CDR3 in DNA: TGTGCCAGCAGTGAATATTATGGCCCCACTGAAGCTTTCTTT.

The rearrangement uses TRBV5-8 and TRBJ2-3, with TRBD2 identical over 9 bases. V shed 3 bases and J 6 bases; nucleotides not matched to a gene: 5. Germline-derived CDR1 and CDR2 are SGHTS and YDEGEE. This CDR3 has 14 residues. CDR3 residues: CASSSGTSRDTQYF. CDR3 DNA sequence: TGTGCCAGCAGCTCTGGGACTAGCCGCGATACGCAGTATTTT.

This chain links TRBV27 with TRBJ1-1, with 8 bases aligning to TRBD1. V was clipped by 7 bases and J by 4 bases; unmatched bases: 8. The CDR3 extends over 14 amino acids. The germline V gene has CDR1 MNHEY and CDR2 SMNVEV (reference sequence). CDR3 protein: CASTQGARATEAFF. The CDR3, as DNA: TGTGCCAGCACCCAGGGGGCCAGGGCCACTGAAGCTTTCTTT.